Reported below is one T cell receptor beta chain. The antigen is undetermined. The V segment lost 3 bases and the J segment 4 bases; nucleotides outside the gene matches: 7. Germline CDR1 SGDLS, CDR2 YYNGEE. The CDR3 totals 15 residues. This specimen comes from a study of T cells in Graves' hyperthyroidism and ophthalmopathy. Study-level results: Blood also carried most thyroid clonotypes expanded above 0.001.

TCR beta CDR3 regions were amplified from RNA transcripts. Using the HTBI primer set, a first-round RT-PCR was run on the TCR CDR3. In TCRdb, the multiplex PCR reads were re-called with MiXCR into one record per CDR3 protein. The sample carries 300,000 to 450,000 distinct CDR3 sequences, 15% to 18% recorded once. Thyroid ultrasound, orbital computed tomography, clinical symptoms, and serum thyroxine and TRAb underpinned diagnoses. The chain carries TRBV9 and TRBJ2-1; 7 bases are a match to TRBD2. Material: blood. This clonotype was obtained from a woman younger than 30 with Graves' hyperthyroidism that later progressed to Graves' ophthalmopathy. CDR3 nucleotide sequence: TGTGCCAGCAGCGCTGGGGGGGGAGGATACAATGAGCAGTTCTTC. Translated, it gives CASSAGGGGYNEQFF.